Below are 24 T cell receptor beta chains sequenced from a single sample in a study of blood T cell repertoires in COVID-19 (dated by TCRdb to the early 2020s). The method was the immunoSEQ multiplex PCR assay. In its TCRdb copy, this immuneACCESS table keeps in-frame sequences only and misses some clones. Where compared with another copy, unresolved V genes explain less than half of these, and the others have no known cause. A total of 200,000 to 300,000 clones appear in this sample, roughly 80% of them only once. 4.2% of the sample goes to the ten largest clones. The sequencing sample was made of peripheral blood. Every receptor here comes from a man between 60 and 75 years old with acute or convalescent COVID-19.

The chain combines TRBV28 with TRBJ2-5; D gene uncertain. The ends were cut back, 5 bases at V and 5 bases at J, with 9 bases in the middle. The CDR3 totals 12 residues. The germline V gene encodes CDR1 MDHEN and CDR2 SYDVKM. This CDR3 reads CASSLLRETQYF. The DNA for the CDR3 is TGTGCCAGCAGTCTACTCAGGGAGACCCAGTACTTC.

To note about this clone: An end of the junction does not agree with germline; a read error may underlie this. The gene calls are TRBV5-1 and TRBJ2-3; the match to TRBD1 covers 7 bases. CDR3 length: 16 amino acids. From germline, CDR1 is SGHRS and CDR2 YFSETQ. Here the CDR3 DNA reads TGCGCCAGCAGTTTGGCGGACAGGAGCTCCACAGATACGCAGTATTTT. It encodes CASSLADRSSTDTQYF. The variable domain in full, with the rest retrieved from reference TRBV5-1 and TRBJ2-3, is KAGVTQTPRYLIKTRGQQVTLSCSPISGHRSVSWYQQTPGQGLQFLFEYFSETQRNKGNFPGRFSGRQFSNSRSEMNVSTLELGDSALYLCASSLADRSSTDTQYFGPGTRLTVL.

The chain employs TRBV6-5 and TRBJ2-7; perhaps TRBD1 as D (6 bases). The germline CDR1 and CDR2 sequences are MNHEY and SVGAGI. Trimming cost V 7 bases and J 3 bases, with 13 bases left between them. The CDR3 extends over 13 amino acids. This CDR3 is CASTPGRGYEQYF. CDR3 in DNA: TGTGCCAGCACCCCCGGCAGGGGCTACGAGCAGTACTTC.

V and J are TRBV14 and TRBJ1-2; 9 bases are shared with TRBD1. In germline, CDR1 is SGHDN, CDR2 FVKESK. There are 16 residues in the CDR3. V lost 4 bases, J lost 2 bases, and 8 bases stayed unmatched. The CDR3: CASSLRTGALNYGYTF. The CDR3 nucleotides read TGTGCCAGCAGCCTTCGGACAGGGGCCCTGAACTATGGCTACACCTTC.

The genes are TRBV6-5 and TRBJ1-3; D uncertain. Germline-derived CDR1 and CDR2 are MNHEY and SVGAGI. The CDR3 covers 15 residues. The germline V and J ends were trimmed by 2 bases and 7 bases, with 15 bases remaining between them. Here the CDR3 DNA reads TGTGCCAGCAGTTACCGGAGAGGAAATTGGAACACCATATATTTT. This sequence encodes CASSYRRGNWNTIYF.

This chain joins TRBV5-1 and TRBJ1-1; D unresolved. This CDR3 is built from 15 residues. Germline CDR1 SGHRS, CDR2 YFSETQ. V was cut by 3 bases and J by 4 bases, with 16 bases left in between. CDR3 residues: CASSSVSGLGTEAFF. DNA for the CDR3: TGCGCCAGCAGCTCGGTTTCGGGATTGGGCACTGAAGCTTTCTTT.

The chain links TRBV6-5 to TRBJ2-3, with 10 bases aligning to TRBD2. With V trimmed by 2 bases and J by 4 bases, 3 bases remained unmatched. Looked up from germline, CDR1 is MNHEY and CDR2 is SVGAGI. The CDR3 totals 15 residues. The CDR3 nucleotides read TGTGCCAGCAGTTACAGACTAGCGGGTTCAGATACGCAGTATTTT. Translation: CASSYRLAGSDTQYF.

The rearrangement links TRBV5-4 to TRBJ1-2; no clear D gene. The CDR3 length is 13 residues. V lost 2 bases, J lost 1 base, and 6 bases lay in between. Per germline, CDR1 SGHNT and CDR2 YYREEE (reference sequence). CDR3 sequence: CASSFVLNYGYTF. As DNA, the CDR3 is TGTGCCAGCAGCTTTGTCCTTAACTATGGCTACACCTTC. Using reference TRBV5-4 and TRBJ1-2 for the parts outside the CDR3, the full variable domain is ETGVTQSPTHLIKTRGQQVTLRCSSQSGHNTVSWYQQALGQGPQFIFQYYREEENGRGNFPPRFSGLQFPNYSSELNVNALELDDSALYLCASSFVLNYGYTFGSGTRLTVV.

This clone was recorded once. The chain joins TRBV6-5 to TRBJ2-7; tentatively, D is TRBD2 (5 bases). CDR1 MNHEY and CDR2 SVGAGI come from the germline V gene. The CDR3 extends over 15 amino acids. The V end lost 6 bases, the J end lost 0 bases, and 15 bases lay between the germline ends. The chain's CDR3 is CASRYSGRSSYEQYF. CDR3 coding DNA: TGTGCCAGCAGATACAGCGGCAGGAGCTCCTACGAGCAGTACTTC.

This sequence joins TRBV28 and TRBJ1-2; D unresolved. The CDR3 extends over 12 amino acids. The V and J ends lost 11 bases and 1 base respectively, with 11 bases between them. Germline CDR1 reads MDHEN; CDR2 reads SYDVKM. The CDR3 region is CAEGKSNYGYTF. For the CDR3, the DNA is TGTGCCGAGGGCAAGAGTAACTATGGCTACACCTTC.

The chain links TRBV6-2 or TRBV6-3 to TRBJ2-1, with 7 bases that match TRBD1. The CDR3 is made up of 15 amino acids. Germline loops: CDR1 MNHEY, CDR2 SVGEGT. The trim removed 5 bases at V and 1 base at J, leaving 5 bases unmatched. The CDR3 sequence is CASSQQDRSYNEQFF. CDR3 DNA sequence: TGTGCCAGCAGTCAACAGGACAGGTCCTACAATGAGCAGTTCTTC.

The V gene is TRBV4-1, the J gene TRBJ1-2, with D perhaps matching TRBD1 (5 bases). CDR3 length equals 14 residues. V lost 0 bases and J 5 bases, leaving 10 bases between the germline ends. Per the germline V gene, CDR1 is MGHRA and CDR2 is YSYEKL. CDR3 protein: CASSQDQGSYGYTF. The CDR3 region has the DNA TGCGCCAGCAGCCAAGACCAGGGTTCGTATGGCTACACCTTC.

The rearrangement uses TRBV5-1 and TRBJ2-2, with D perhaps matching TRBD1 (6 bases). Germline CDR1 SGHRS, CDR2 YFSETQ. The CDR3 is made up of 15 amino acids. The V and J ends lost 5 bases and 5 bases respectively, with 16 bases between them. CDR3 bases: TGCGCCAGCAGTCGAGGGACACTGACTACCGGGGAGCTGTTTTTT. This gives the protein CASSRGTLTTGELFF.

The chain uses TRBV14 and TRBJ2-1, with D maybe TRBD2 (6 bases). CDR1 and CDR2 (germline): SGHDN, FVKESK. The CDR3 is made up of 16 amino acids. The V end lost 1 base, the J end lost 0 bases, and 10 bases lay between the germline ends. CDR3 coding DNA: TGTGCCAGCAGCCAAGTCACGGGAGTCTCCTACAATGAGCAGTTCTTC. Translation gives CASSQVTGVSYNEQFF.

V gene TRBV4-1 combines with J gene TRBJ2-7; 9 bases match TRBD2. CDR1 MGHRA and CDR2 YSYEKL come from the germline V gene. Trimming took 0 bases from V and 6 from J; bases not matched to a gene: 6. The CDR3 totals 15 residues. CDR3 in amino acids: CASSQEWREGSEQYF. The CDR3 coding sequence is TGCGCCAGCAGCCAAGAATGGCGGGAGGGTTCCGAGCAGTACTTC.

V is TRBV6-1 and J is TRBJ2-3; possibly TRBD2 for D (6 bases). In germline, CDR1 is MNHNS, CDR2 SASEGT. This CDR3 has 16 amino acids. The ends were cut back, 4 bases at V and 6 bases at J, with 20 bases in the middle. The CDR3 here is CASSGWGLPDSDTQYF. The CDR3 region has the DNA TGTGCCAGCAGTGGGTGGGGACTCCCGGATTCCGATACGCAGTATTTT.

CDR3 nucleotide sequence: TGTGCCAGCAGTGAATATAAGACAGGGACGCAGTATTTT. Its translation is CASSEYKTGTQYF. The V and J genes are TRBV25-1 and TRBJ2-3; 7 bases fit TRBD1. CDR3 length: 13 amino acids. Germline V lookup: CDR1 MGHDK, CDR2 SYGVNS. V shed 0 bases, J shed 9 bases, and the junction held 3 bases outside the gene matches. Supplemented by reference TRBV25-1 and TRBJ2-3, the full variable domain reads EADIYQTPRYLVIGTGKKITLECSQTMGHDKMYWYQQDPGMELHLIHYSYGVNSTEKGDLSSESTVSRIRTEHFPLTLESARPSHTSQYLCASSEYKTGTQYFGPGTRLTVL.

The chain joins TRBV5-5 to TRBJ2-1, with TRBD2 identical over 8 bases. V trimming: 4 bases; J trimming: 0 bases; junction bases outside the gene matches: 9. The germline V gene has CDR1 SGHKS and CDR2 YYEKEE (reference sequence). The CDR3 contains 17 residues. The DNA for the CDR3 is TGTGCCAGCAGCGTCGAGCGGGGGACGAGCTCCTACAATGAGCAGTTCTTC. Its protein product is CASSVERGTSSYNEQFF.

J is TRBJ2-1 and V is TRBV27; 8 positions match TRBD2. From germline, CDR1 is MNHEY and CDR2 SMNVEV (reference sequence). The trim removed 5 bases at V and 5 bases at J, leaving 8 bases unmatched. The CDR3 runs 15 residues. The CDR3 spells CASSAGLAGDNEQFF. CDR3 bases: TGTGCCAGCAGTGCCGGACTAGCCGGGGACAATGAGCAGTTCTTC.

The chain links TRBV6-1 to TRBJ1-2, with TRBD1 matching over 8 bases. Per the germline V gene, CDR1 is MNHNS and CDR2 is SASEGT. This CDR3 comprises 15 residues. V lost 3 bases to trimming and J lost 4 bases; unmatched junction nucleotides: 7. The CDR3: CASSDLSQGGYGYTF. CDR3 DNA: TGTGCCAGCAGTGACCTCTCACAGGGGGGCTATGGCTACACCTTC.

This clone was recorded once. This chain connects TRBV7-9 to TRBJ2-7; 7 bases line up with TRBD2. V lost 1 base and J lost 1; bases outside the gene matches: 7. CDR3 length: 16 residues. CDR1 and CDR2 from the germline V gene are SEHNR and FQNEAQ (reference sequence). This CDR3 is CASSLGLAVGSYEQYF. DNA for the CDR3: TGTGCCAGCAGCTTAGGTCTAGCGGTTGGATCCTACGAGCAGTACTTC.

The J gene is TRBJ2-3, the V gene TRBV6-5; D not certain. Trimming left V 2 bases short and J 0 bases short, with 9 bases between. The V gene's germline CDR1 is MNHEY and CDR2 SVGAGI. This CDR3 is built from 15 residues. CDR3 sequence reads: CASSYGGRSTDTQYF. CDR3 bases: TGTGCCAGCAGTTACGGCGGCAGAAGCACAGATACGCAGTATTTT.

The V gene is TRBV2, the J gene TRBJ1-1, with D perhaps matching TRBD1 (6 bases). The V and J ends lost 4 bases and 1 base respectively, with 13 bases between them. The germline V gene encodes CDR1 SNHLY and CDR2 FYNNEI. The CDR3 has 15 residues. This chain's CDR3 is CASSGGQGWNTEAFF. CDR3 DNA sequence: TGTGCCAGCAGTGGGGGGCAGGGGTGGAACACTGAAGCTTTCTTT.

V is TRBV6-5 and J is TRBJ2-2; D unresolved. In germline, CDR1 is MNHEY, CDR2 SVGAGI. Between the trimmed V and J ends, which lost 1 base and 4 bases, there was a span of 4 bases. This CDR3 comprises 13 residues. In DNA form, the CDR3 reads TGTGCCAGCAGTTACTTTAGCACCGGGGAGCTGTTTTTT. Protein: CASSYFSTGELFF.